This TCR beta chain was retrieved from a study of OX40 agonist ivuxolimab in advanced cancers. Study-level points and caveats: Expanded clones were, on average, more numerous among CD8+ T cells than CD4+. Clonal expansion among partial responders at 0.1-3.0 mg/kg ranked near the lowest.

This clone was picked up a small number of times. The target antigen is unknown. Excluded were patients having autoimmune disease history or systemic immunosuppression. The CDR3 has 14 amino acids. Germline lookup yields CDR1 GTSNPN and CDR2 SVGIG (reference sequence). With 2 bases removed from V and 8 bases from J, the gap between germline ends came to 15 bases. Data came from immunoSEQ multiplex PCR; TCRdb stores just in-frame clones and leaves some out. The sample includes tens of thousands of clones, 75% to 85% of them seen just once. The J gene is TRBJ1-4, the V gene TRBV30; D not resolved. The source is an adult with an advanced solid tumor such as melanoma, head and neck, liver or kidney cancer. The specimen was CD4+ or CD8+ T cells sorted from blood, collected in a trial of the OX40 agonist ivuxolimab. The CDR3 spells CAWSPVRAAEKLFF. CDR3 nucleotide sequence: TGTGCCTGGAGTCCTGTTAGGGCGGCCGAAAAACTGTTTTTT. The variable domain in full, with the rest retrieved from reference TRBV30 and TRBJ1-4, is SQTIHQWPATLVQPVGSPLSLECTVEGTSNPNLYWYRQAAGRGLQLLFYSVGIGQISSEVPQNLSASRPQDRQFILSSKKLLLSDSGFYLCAWSPVRAAEKLFFGSGTQLSVL.